This T cell receptor (beta chain) was sequenced during a study of T cell repertoires in cytomegalovirus infection (dated by TCRdb to about 2019). The study in broad terms: The HLA type of each donor mattered for the analysis, because public TCR beta signatures pointed to carriage of CMV infection along with the matching HLA type. Summary of the overall study and its limitations: The ex vivo response was dominated by HLA-C-restricted CMV-specific TCR beta clonotypes, which also provided the single most frequent clonotype in two of eight donors. Cumulative frequency of public TCR beta family members discriminated carriers of CMV infection plus the relevant HLA type in this cohort and an independent approximately 400-donor cohort.

For CDR1 and CDR2, the germline V gene lists MDHEN and SYDVKM. The CDR3, cysteine through phenylalanine, is 13 amino acids long. Just the 39-base CDR3 DNA is kept, in frame starting at base 1. The V and J ends are trimmed by 4 bases and 8 bases, leaving 14 bases between them. This clonotype was counted once. Its specific antigen is unknown. The sample holds no much larger clone one base away, and base qualities are not on file. A lone read is weak support. TCRdb lists the instrument as Illumina HiSeq 1500. The public reads were quality trimmed at Q25 with fastp and then assembled into clones with MiXCR by TCRdb, keeping productive beta chains. Rows are combined by CDR3 protein, so each entry shows the most common genes and DNA. This sample has some 220,000 distinct CDR3 sequences in its table, and about 12% of those were observed once. The ten top clones hold 1.5% to 2% of the sample.

Recombination linked TRBV28 to TRBJ1-2, with TRBD1 perhaps the D gene, on 5 matching bases. Sample: PBMCs. The source is a human donor in good health (CMV status not recorded). Some clones in this sample may be carry-over from other donors' samples. At the DNA level, the sequence is TGTGCCAGCAGTTCACTTACGGGGGGGGGCTACACCTTC. It translates to CASSSLTGGGYTF.